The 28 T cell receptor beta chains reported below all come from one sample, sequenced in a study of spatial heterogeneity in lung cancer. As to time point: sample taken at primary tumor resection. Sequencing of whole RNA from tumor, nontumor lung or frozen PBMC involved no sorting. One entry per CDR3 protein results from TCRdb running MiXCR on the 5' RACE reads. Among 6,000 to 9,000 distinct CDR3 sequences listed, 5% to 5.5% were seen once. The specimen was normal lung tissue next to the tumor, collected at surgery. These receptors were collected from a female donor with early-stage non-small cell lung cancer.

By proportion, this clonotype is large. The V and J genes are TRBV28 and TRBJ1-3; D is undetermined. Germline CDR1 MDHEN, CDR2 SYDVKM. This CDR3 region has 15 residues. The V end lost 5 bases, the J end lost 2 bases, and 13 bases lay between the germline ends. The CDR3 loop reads CASSISTDPGNTIYF. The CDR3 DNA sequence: TGTGCCAGCAGTATCTCGACGGATCCTGGAAACACCATATATTTT.

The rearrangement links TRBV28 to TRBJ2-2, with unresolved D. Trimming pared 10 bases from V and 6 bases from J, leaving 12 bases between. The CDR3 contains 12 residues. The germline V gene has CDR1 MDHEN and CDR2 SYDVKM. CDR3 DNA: TGTGCCACCATGGGGTGGGCCGGGGAGCTGTTTTTT. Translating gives CATMGWAGELFF.

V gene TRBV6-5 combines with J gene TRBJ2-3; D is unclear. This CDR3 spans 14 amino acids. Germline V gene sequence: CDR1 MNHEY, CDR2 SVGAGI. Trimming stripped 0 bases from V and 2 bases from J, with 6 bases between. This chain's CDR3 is CASSYSGNTDTQYF. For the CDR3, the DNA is TGTGCCAGCAGTTACTCAGGGAACACAGATACGCAGTATTTT.

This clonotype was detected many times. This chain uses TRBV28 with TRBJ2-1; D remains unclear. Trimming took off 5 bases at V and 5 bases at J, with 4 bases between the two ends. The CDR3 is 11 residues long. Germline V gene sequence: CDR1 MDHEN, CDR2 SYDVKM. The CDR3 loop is CASSVNNEQFF. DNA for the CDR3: TGTGCCAGCAGTGTAAACAATGAGCAGTTCTTC.

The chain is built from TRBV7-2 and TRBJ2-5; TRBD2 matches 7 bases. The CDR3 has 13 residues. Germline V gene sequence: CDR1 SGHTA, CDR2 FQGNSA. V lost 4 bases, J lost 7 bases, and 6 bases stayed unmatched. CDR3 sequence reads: CASSSEREGTQYF. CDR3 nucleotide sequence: TGTGCCAGCAGCTCTGAGCGGGAAGGGACCCAGTACTTC.

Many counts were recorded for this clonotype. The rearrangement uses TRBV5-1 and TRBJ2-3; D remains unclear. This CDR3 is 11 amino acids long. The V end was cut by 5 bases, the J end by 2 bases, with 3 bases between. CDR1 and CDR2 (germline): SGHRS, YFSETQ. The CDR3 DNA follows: TGCGCCAGCAGTTTCACAGATACGCAGTATTTT. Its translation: CASSFTDTQYF. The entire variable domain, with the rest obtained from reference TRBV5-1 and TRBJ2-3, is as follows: KAGVTQTPRYLIKTRGQQVTLSCSPISGHRSVSWYQQTPGQGLQFLFEYFSETQRNKGNFPGRFSGRQFSNSRSEMNVSTLELGDSALYLCASSFTDTQYFGPGTRLTVL.

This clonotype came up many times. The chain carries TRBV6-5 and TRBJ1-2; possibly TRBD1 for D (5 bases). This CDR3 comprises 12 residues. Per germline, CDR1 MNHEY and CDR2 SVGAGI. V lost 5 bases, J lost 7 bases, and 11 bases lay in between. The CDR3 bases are TGTGCCAGCAGTCAATCCGGGGGTGGCTACACCTTC. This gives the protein CASSQSGGGYTF.

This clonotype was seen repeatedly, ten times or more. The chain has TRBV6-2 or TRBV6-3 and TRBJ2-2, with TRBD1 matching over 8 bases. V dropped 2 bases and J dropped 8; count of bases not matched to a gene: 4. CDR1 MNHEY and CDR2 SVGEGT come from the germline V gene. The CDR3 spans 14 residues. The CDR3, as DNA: TGTGCCAGCAGTTACACGGACAGGGCTGGGGAGCTGTTTTTT. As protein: CASSYTDRAGELFF.

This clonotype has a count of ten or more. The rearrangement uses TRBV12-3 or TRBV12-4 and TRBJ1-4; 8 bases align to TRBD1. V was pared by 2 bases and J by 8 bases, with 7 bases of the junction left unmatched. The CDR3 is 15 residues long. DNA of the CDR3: TGTGCCAGCAGTTTATTGGCCAGGGGGCGGGAAAAACTGTTTTTT. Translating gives CASSLLARGREKLFF.

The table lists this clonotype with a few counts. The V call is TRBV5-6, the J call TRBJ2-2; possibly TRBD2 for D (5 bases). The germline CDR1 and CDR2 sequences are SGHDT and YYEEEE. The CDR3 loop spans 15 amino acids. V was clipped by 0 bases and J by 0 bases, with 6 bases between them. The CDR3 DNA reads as TGTGCCAGCAGCTTGGCGGGAACGAACACCGGGGAGCTGTTTTTT. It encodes CASSLAGTNTGELFF.

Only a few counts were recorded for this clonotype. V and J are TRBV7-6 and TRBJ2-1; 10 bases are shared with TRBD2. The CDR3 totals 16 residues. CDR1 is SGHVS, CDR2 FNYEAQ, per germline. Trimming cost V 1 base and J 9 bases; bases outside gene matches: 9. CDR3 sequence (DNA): TGTGCCAGCAGCTTAGAGACTCCTAGCGGGAGCGGTGAGCAGTTCTTC. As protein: CASSLETPSGSGEQFF.

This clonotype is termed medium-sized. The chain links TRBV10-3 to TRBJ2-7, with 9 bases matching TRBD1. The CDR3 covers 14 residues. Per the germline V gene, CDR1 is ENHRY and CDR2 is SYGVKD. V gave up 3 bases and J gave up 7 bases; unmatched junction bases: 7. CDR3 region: CAISDIQGAGEQYF. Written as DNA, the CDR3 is TGTGCCATCAGTGACATACAGGGGGCTGGGGAGCAGTACTTC.

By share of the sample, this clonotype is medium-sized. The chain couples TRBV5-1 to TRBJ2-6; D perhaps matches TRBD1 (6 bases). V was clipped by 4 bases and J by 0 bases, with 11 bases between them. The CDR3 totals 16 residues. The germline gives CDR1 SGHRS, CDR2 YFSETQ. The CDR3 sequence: CASSPGTSSGANVLTF. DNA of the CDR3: TGCGCCAGCAGCCCTGGGACAAGCTCTGGGGCCAACGTCCTGACTTTC.

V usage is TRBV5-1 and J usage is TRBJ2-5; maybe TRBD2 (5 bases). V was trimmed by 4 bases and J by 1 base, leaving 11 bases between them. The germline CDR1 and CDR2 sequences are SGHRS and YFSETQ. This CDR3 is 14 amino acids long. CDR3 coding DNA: TGCGCCAGCAGCCGACTATGGCCCCAAGAGACCCAGTACTTC. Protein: CASSRLWPQETQYF.

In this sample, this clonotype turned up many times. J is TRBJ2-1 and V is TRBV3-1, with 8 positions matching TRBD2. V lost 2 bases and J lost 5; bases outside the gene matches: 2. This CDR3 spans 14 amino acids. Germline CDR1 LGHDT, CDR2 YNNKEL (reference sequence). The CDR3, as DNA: TGTGCCAGCAGCCAAAGCGGGAGCAACAATGAGCAGTTCTTC. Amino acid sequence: CASSQSGSNNEQFF.

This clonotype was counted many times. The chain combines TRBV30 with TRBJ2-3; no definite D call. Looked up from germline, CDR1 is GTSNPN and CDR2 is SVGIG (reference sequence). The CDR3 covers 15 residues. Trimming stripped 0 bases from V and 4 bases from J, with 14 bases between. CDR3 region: CAWSVRGPVADTQYF. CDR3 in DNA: TGTGCCTGGAGTGTACGAGGCCCGGTCGCAGATACGCAGTATTTT.

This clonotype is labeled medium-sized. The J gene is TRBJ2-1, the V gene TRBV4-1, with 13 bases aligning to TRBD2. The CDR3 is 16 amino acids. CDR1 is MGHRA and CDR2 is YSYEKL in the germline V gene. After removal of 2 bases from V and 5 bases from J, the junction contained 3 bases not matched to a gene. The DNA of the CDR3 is TGCGCCAGCAGCCAACCTACTAGCGGGAGGGACAATGAGCAGTTCTTC. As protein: CASSQPTSGRDNEQFF.

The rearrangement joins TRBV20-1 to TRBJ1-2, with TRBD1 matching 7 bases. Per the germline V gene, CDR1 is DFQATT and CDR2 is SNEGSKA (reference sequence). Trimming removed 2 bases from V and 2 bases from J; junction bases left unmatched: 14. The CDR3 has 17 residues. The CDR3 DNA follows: TGCAGTGCTAGACCGCTAATCCGGGACAGTATAAACTATGGCTACACCTTC. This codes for CSARPLIRDSINYGYTF.

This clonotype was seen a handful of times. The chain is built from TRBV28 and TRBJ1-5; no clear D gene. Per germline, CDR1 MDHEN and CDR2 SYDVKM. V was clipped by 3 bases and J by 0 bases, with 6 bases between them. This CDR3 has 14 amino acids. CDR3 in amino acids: CASSFQISNQPQHF. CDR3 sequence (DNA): TGTGCCAGCAGTTTCCAGATTAGCAATCAGCCCCAGCATTTT.

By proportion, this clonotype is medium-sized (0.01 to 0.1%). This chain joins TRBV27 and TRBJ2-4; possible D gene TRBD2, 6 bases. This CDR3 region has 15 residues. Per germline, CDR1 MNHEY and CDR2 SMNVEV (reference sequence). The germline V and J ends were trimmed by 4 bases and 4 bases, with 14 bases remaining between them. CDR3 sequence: CASSWGGGEKNIQYF. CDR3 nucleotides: TGTGCCAGCAGTTGGGGAGGAGGAGAGAAAAACATTCAGTACTTC.

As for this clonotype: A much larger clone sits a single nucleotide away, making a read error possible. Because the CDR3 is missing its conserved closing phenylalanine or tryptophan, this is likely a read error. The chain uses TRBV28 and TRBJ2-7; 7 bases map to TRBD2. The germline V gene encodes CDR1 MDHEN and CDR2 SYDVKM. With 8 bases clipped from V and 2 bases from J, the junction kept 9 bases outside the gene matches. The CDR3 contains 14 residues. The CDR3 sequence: CASGVGGRPYEQYL. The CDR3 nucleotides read TGTGCCAGCGGGGTCGGCGGGAGACCCTACGAGCAGTACTTG.

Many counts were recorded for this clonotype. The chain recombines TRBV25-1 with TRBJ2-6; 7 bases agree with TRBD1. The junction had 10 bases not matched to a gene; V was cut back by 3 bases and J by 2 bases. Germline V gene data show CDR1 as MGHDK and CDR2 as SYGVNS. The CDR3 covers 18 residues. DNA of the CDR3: TGTGCCAGCAGTGACTCTACCGGACAGGCCGCTGGGGCCAACGTCCTGACTTTC. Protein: CASSDSTGQAAGANVLTF.

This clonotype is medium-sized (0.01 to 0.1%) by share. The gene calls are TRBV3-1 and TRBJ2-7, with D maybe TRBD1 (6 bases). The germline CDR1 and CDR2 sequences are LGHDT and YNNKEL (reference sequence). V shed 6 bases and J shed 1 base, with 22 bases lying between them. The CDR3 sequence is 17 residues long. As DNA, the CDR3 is TGTGCCAGCAGTCTTTACGCCCGACAGGAAACATCCTACGAGCAGTACTTC. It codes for CASSLYARQETSYEQYF.

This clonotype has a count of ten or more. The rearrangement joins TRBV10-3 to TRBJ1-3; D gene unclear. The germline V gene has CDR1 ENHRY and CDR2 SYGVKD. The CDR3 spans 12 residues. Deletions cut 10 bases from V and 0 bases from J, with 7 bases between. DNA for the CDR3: TGTGCCACGACGGGCTCTGGAAACACCATATATTTT. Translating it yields CATTGSGNTIYF.

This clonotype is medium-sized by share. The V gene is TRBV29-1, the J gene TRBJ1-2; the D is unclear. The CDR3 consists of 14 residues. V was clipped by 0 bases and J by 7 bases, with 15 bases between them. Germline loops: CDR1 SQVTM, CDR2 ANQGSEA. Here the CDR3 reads CSVEDPMDGFGYTF. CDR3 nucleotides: TGCAGCGTTGAAGACCCCATGGACGGCTTTGGCTACACCTTC.

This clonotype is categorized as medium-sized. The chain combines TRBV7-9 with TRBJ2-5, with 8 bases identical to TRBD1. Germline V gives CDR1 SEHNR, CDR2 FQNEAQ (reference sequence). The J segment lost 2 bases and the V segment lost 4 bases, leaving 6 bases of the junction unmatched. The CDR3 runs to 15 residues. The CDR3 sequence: CASSSDRALQETQYF. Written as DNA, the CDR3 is TGTGCCAGCAGCTCGGACAGGGCCCTACAAGAGACCCAGTACTTC.

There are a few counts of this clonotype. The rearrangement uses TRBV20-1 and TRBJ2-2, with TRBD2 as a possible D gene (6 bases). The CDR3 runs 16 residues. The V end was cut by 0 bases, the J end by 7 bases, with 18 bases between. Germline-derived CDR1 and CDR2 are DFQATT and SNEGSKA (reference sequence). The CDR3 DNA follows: TGCAGTGCTAGAGATCCCTCCTACGGGAGTAACGGGGAGCTGTTTTTT. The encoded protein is CSARDPSYGSNGELFF.

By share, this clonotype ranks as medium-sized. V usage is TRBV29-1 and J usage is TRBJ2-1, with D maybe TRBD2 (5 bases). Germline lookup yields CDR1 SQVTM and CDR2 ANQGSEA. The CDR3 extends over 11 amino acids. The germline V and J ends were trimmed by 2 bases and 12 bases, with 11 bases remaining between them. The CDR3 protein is CSVERGSGQFF. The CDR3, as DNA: TGCAGCGTTGAACGGGGATCAGGGCAGTTCTTC.